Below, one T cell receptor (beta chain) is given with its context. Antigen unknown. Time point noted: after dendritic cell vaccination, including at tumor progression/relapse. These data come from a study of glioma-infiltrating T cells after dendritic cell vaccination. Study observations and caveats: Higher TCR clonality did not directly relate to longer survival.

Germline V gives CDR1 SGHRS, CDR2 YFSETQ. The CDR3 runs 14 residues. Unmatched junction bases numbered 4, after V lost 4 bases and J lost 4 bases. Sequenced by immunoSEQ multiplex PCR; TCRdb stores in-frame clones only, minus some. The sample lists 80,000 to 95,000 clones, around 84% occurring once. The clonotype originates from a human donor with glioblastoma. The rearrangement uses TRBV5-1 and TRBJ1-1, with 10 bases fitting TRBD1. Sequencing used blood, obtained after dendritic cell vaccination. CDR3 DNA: TGCGCCAGCAGCACCGGGACAGGGGTCACTGAAGCTTTCTTT. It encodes CASSTGTGVTEAFF.